This T cell receptor beta chain was identified in a study of response to subunit inactivated influenza vaccine. Study-level points and caveats: New T cells are recruited in small numbers by each seasonal influenza vaccination, according to the authors' suggestion.

TCRdb independently ran MiXCR on the RT-PCR reads; one entry per CDR3 protein. This sample has fewer than 700,000 distinct CDR3 sequences, with over 10% found just once. As regards this clonotype: Its antigen is unknown.

Germline V gene sequence: CDR1 SGHAT, CDR2 FQNNGV. Trimming shortened V by 5 bases and J by 7 bases, and 14 bases separated the two germline ends. The CDR3 spans 13 residues. The source was PBMCs from blood, collected roughly 48 days after vaccination. The genes are TRBV11-2 and TRBJ2-5, with a tentative D call TRBD2 (6 bases). The receptor's source is a man aged 50 or older who received an inactivated influenza vaccine. CDR3 nucleotides: TGTGCCAGCAGCCCGGGACTCCGAGTGACCCAGTACTTC. Its translation: CASSPGLRVTQYF. Full variable domain (missing parts from reference TRBV11-2 and TRBJ2-5): EAGVAQSPRYKIIEKRQSVAFWCNPISGHATLYWYQQILGQGPKLLIQFQNNGVVDDSQLPKDRFSAERLKGVDSTLKIQPAKLEDSAVYLCASSPGLRVTQYFGPGTRLLVL.